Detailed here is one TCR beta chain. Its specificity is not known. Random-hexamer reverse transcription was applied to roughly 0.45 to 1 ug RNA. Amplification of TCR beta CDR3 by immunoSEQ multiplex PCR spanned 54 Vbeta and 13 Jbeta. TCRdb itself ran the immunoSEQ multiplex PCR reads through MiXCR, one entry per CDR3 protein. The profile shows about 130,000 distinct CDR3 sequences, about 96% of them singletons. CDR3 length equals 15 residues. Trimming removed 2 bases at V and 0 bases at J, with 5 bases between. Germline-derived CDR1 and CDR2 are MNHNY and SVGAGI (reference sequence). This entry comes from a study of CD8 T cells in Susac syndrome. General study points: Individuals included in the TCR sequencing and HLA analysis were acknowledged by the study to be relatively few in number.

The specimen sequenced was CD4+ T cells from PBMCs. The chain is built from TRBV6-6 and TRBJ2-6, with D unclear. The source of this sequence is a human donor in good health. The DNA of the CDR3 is TGTGCCAGCAGTTACCCAGGCTCTGGGGCCAACGTCCTGACTTTC. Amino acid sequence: CASSYPGSGANVLTF.